Listed here are 32 T cell receptor beta chains from one sample, sequenced in a study of cytomegalovirus exposure and HLA in healthy donors. 60 Vbeta and 13 Jbeta primers were used in PCR. Method: immunoSEQ multiplex PCR; TCRdb's copy keeps in-frame clones and lacks some. Here the sample spans 130,000 or so clones, 70% to 85% being singletons. Input material: PBMCs. These receptors all come from a woman aged 40 to 50 in good health and CMV-seronegative.

The CDR3, as DNA: TGTGCCAGTAGTATCAGACTAGCGGGAAACTACGAGCAGTACTTC. This gives the protein CASSIRLAGNYEQYF. The rearrangement joins TRBV19 to TRBJ2-7; 11 bases agree with TRBD2. The CDR3 contains 15 residues. Germline V CDR1 and CDR2: LNHDA, SQIVND (reference sequence). V lost 3 bases and J lost 3; bases outside the gene matches: 4.

A few counts support this clone. The V gene is TRBV10-3, the J gene TRBJ1-1; 8 positions match TRBD1. In germline, CDR1 is ENHRY, CDR2 SYGVKD. This CDR3 contains 14 residues. V lost 6 bases, J lost 0 bases, and 3 bases stayed unmatched. The CDR3 region is CAISGTGLNTEAFF. The CDR3 region has the DNA TGTGCCATCAGCGGGACAGGATTGAACACTGAAGCTTTCTTT.

The table lists this clone with a count of one. J is TRBJ2-7 and V is TRBV5-1; 8 bases align to TRBD1. CDR1 and CDR2 (germline): SGHRS, YFSETQ. J gave up 3 bases and V 4 bases, and 6 bases lay outside the gene matches. This CDR3 region has 14 residues. CDR3 bases: TGCGCCAGCAGCGCAGGACAGGGTTTCTACGAGCAGTACTTC. As protein: CASSAGQGFYEQYF.

The V gene is TRBV7-9, the J gene TRBJ2-5; D possibly corresponds to TRBD2 (5 bases). The V end lost 1 base, the J end lost 7 bases, and 10 bases lay between the germline ends. CDR1 is SEHNR, CDR2 FQNEAQ, per germline (reference sequence). The CDR3 contains 13 residues. CDR3 region: CASSLDVGGTQYF. The CDR3 nucleotides are TGTGCCAGCAGCTTAGACGTTGGAGGGACCCAGTACTTC.

The V gene is TRBV5-1, the J gene TRBJ2-1; possible D gene TRBD1, 5 bases. From germline, CDR1 is SGHRS and CDR2 YFSETQ. This CDR3 has 13 residues. V lost 0 bases to trimming and J lost 6 bases, with 7 bases between them. As DNA, the CDR3 is TGCGCCAGCAGCTTGGTGGACATCAATGAGCAGTTCTTC. Protein product: CASSLVDINEQFF.

The chain has TRBV9 and TRBJ1-2; a weak D match, TRBD1 (5 bases). CDR1 and CDR2 from the germline V gene are SGDLS and YYNGEE. The CDR3 has 17 amino acids. V dropped 3 bases and J dropped 2 bases, with 20 bases sitting between them. The CDR3 sequence: CASSAPRKRGGNYGYTF. The CDR3 DNA reads TGTGCCAGCAGCGCTCCCCGAAAACGGGGGGGGAACTATGGCTACACCTTC. The full variable domain, in which reference TRBV9 and TRBJ1-2 provide the parts outside the CDR3, is DSGVTQTPKHLITATGQRVTLRCSPRSGDLSVYWYQQSLDQGLQFLIQYYNGEERAKGNILERFSAQQFPDLHSELNLSSLELGDSALYFCASSAPRKRGGNYGYTFGSGTRLTVV.

The chain combines TRBV11-1 with TRBJ2-1, with unresolved D. The ends were cut back, 7 bases at V and 8 bases at J, with 12 bases in the middle. There are 12 residues in the CDR3. Germline V gives CDR1 SGHAT, CDR2 FQDESV (reference sequence). The CDR3 reads CASTHVGDEQFF. The CDR3 DNA sequence: TGTGCCAGCACCCACGTCGGAGATGAGCAGTTCTTC. Full variable domain (rest looked up from reference TRBV11-1 and TRBJ2-1): EAEVAQSPRYKITEKSQAVAFWCDPISGHATLYWYRQILGQGPELLVQFQDESVVDDSQLPKDRFSAERLKGVDSTLKIQPAELGDSAMYLCASTHVGDEQFFGPGTRLTVL.

The rearrangement links TRBV29-1 to TRBJ2-5; D is uncertain. The V gene lost 7 bases and the J gene lost 4 bases, with 13 bases spanning the gap. The CDR3 sequence is 12 residues long. CDR1 and CDR2 (germline): SQVTM, ANQGSEA. The CDR3, as DNA: TGCAGCGCAGATTTCGCCCGAGAGACCCAGTACTTC. It codes for CSADFARETQYF.

The chain is built from TRBV11-1 and TRBJ2-2; a possible D gene is TRBD1 (5 bases). V was pared by 5 bases and J by 8 bases, with 15 bases between. Germline CDR1 and CDR2: SGHAT and FQDESV (reference sequence). The CDR3 contains 14 residues. The CDR3 DNA reads TGTGCCAGCAGCACCCTCAAGGGGAAGGGGGAGCTGTTTTTT. It yields the protein CASSTLKGKGELFF.

The chain is built from TRBV6-5 and TRBJ2-5; possibly TRBD1 for D (6 bases). The V end was cut by 6 bases, the J end by 4 bases, with 18 bases between. CDR1 is MNHEY, CDR2 SVGAGI, per germline. The CDR3 length is 15 residues. CDR3 sequence: CASSPTVGASETQYF. The CDR3 bases are TGTGCCAGCAGCCCAACCGTGGGGGCATCAGAGACCCAGTACTTC.

This clone appeared a few times. The rearrangement uses TRBV9 and TRBJ2-7, with 12 bases aligning to TRBD2. V was pared by 4 bases and J by 4 bases, with 6 bases of the junction left unmatched. CDR1 and CDR2 (germline): SGDLS, YYNGEE. The CDR3 sequence is 15 residues long. The CDR3 DNA reads TGTGCCAGCAGCCCACAGACTAGCGGGAGTTACGAGCAGTACTTC. It yields the protein CASSPQTSGSYEQYF. The full variable domain, its missing parts supplied by reference TRBV9 and TRBJ2-7, is DSGVTQTPKHLITATGQRVTLRCSPRSGDLSVYWYQQSLDQGLQFLIQYYNGEERAKGNILERFSAQQFPDLHSELNLSSLELGDSALYFCASSPQTSGSYEQYFGPGTRLTVT.

CDR3 in amino acids: CASSLVAGADTQYF. CDR3 DNA: TGTGCCAGCAGCTTAGTCGCGGGAGCCGATACGCAGTATTTT. The chain has TRBV7-9 and TRBJ2-3; 7 nucleotides match TRBD2. From germline, CDR1 is SEHNR and CDR2 FQNEAQ (reference sequence). The CDR3 has 14 amino acids. J gave up 6 bases and V 1 base, and 4 bases lay outside the gene matches. Variable domain in full (rest from reference TRBV7-9 and TRBJ2-3): DTGVSQNPRHKITKRGQNVTFRCDPISEHNRLYWYRQTLGQGPEFLTYFQNEAQLEKSRLLSDRFSAERPKGSFSTLEIQRTEQGDSAMYLCASSLVAGADTQYFGPGTRLTVL.

The V gene is TRBV4-2, the J gene TRBJ2-7; D unclear. From germline, CDR1 is LGHNA and CDR2 YNFKEQ. V lost 3 bases, J lost 1 base, and 13 bases lay in between. The CDR3 covers 15 residues. The DNA of the CDR3 is TGTGCCAGCAGCCACGTTACTCCCGGGTCCTACGAGCAGTACTTC. Translation gives CASSHVTPGSYEQYF.

This clone appeared once. The chain links TRBV6-1 to TRBJ2-3, with D possibly matching TRBD2 (5 bases). The CDR3 has 13 residues. Germline values: CDR1 MNHNS, CDR2 SASEGT. The V end lost 4 bases, the J end lost 4 bases, and 9 bases lay between the germline ends. The CDR3 spells CASSVARSDTQYF. In nucleotides, the CDR3 is TGTGCCAGCAGTGTAGCGAGGTCAGATACGCAGTATTTT.

V usage is TRBV5-6 and J usage is TRBJ1-2; D is unclear. Trimming stripped 4 bases from V and 0 bases from J, with 7 bases between. The CDR3 extends over 13 amino acids. The V gene's germline CDR1 is SGHDT and CDR2 YYEEEE. This CDR3 reads CASSPYSNYGYTF. The CDR3 DNA sequence: TGTGCCAGCAGCCCCTATTCTAACTATGGCTACACCTTC.

The gene calls are TRBV5-1 and TRBJ1-2, with TRBD1 matching 9 bases. Germline values: CDR1 SGHRS, CDR2 YFSETQ. CDR3 size: 15 residues. V gave up 0 bases and J gave up 6 bases; unmatched junction bases: 6. The CDR3 loop reads CASSLAGTGTDGYTF. In nucleotides, the CDR3 is TGCGCCAGCAGCTTGGCTGGGACAGGGACGGATGGCTACACCTTC.

This clone was observed a handful of times. This sequence joins TRBV28 and TRBJ2-7, with a weak D call TRBD1 (6 bases). CDR1 MDHEN and CDR2 SYDVKM come from the germline V gene. V gave up 6 bases and J gave up 2 bases, with 14 bases separating them. The CDR3 is made up of 14 amino acids. For the CDR3, the DNA is TGTGCCAGCAGACCAGGACAGTTTACCTACGAGCAGTACTTC. Amino acids: CASRPGQFTYEQYF.

The chain carries TRBV4-3 and TRBJ1-2, with D perhaps TRBD1 (5 bases). In germline, CDR1 is LGHNA, CDR2 YSLEER. Trimming took off 0 bases at V and 4 bases at J, with 12 bases between the two ends. The CDR3 runs to 15 residues. The CDR3 region is CASSQDRWQGYGYTF. CDR3 sequence (DNA): TGCGCCAGCAGCCAAGATAGATGGCAGGGCTATGGCTACACCTTC.

V gene TRBV28 combines with J gene TRBJ2-5; 8 bases map to TRBD1. The length of the CDR3 is 12 residues. Germline CDR1 MDHEN, CDR2 SYDVKM. Losses at the gene ends were 10 bases for V and 4 bases for J; bases not matched to a gene: 5. CDR3 protein: CAITGTGETQYF. Written as DNA, the CDR3 is TGTGCCATCACCGGGACAGGAGAGACCCAGTACTTC.

The chain recombines TRBV6-4 with TRBJ2-3, with 10 bases matching TRBD1. In germline, CDR1 is MRHNA, CDR2 SNTAGT. The ends lost 6 bases at V and 2 bases at J; junction bases unmatched: 2. This CDR3 has 14 amino acids. In nucleotides, the CDR3 is TGTGCCAGCAGCGGGACAGGGGACACAGATACGCAGTATTTT. Translating it yields CASSGTGDTDTQYF.

V and J are TRBV27 and TRBJ2-5, with a tentative D call TRBD1 (5 bases). The germline V and J ends were trimmed by 5 bases and 2 bases, with 6 bases remaining between them. The CDR3 extends over 12 amino acids. In germline, CDR1 is MNHEY, CDR2 SMNVEV (reference sequence). The CDR3 sequence is CASSDSQETQYF. The CDR3 DNA reads as TGTGCCAGCAGTGACAGTCAAGAGACCCAGTACTTC.

This clone was counted between two and nine times. The chain couples TRBV4-1 to TRBJ2-7; D is undetermined. V lost 2 bases to trimming and J lost 3 bases, with 5 bases between them. Germline lookup yields CDR1 MGHRA and CDR2 YSYEKL. The CDR3 spans 12 residues. Written as DNA, the CDR3 is TGCGCCAGCAGCCAAAATAGCTACGAGCAGTACTTC. It is translated as CASSQNSYEQYF.

The chain carries TRBV2 and TRBJ1-2; a possible D gene is TRBD1 (5 bases). Germline V CDR1 and CDR2: SNHLY, FYNNEI. CDR3 length: 13 amino acids. V lost 4 bases and J lost 3, with 9 bases in between. CDR3 bases: TGTGCCAGCAGTGGTCAGGGCGACTATGGCTACACCTTC. Translation gives CASSGQGDYGYTF.

This chain uses TRBV29-1 with TRBJ2-3, with 9 nucleotides matching TRBD1. V shed 6 bases and J 2 bases; nucleotides not matched to a gene: 6. The CDR3 runs 14 residues. CDR1 is SQVTM and CDR2 is ANQGSEA in the germline V gene. The CDR3 DNA sequence: TGCAGCGTCGACCGGGACAGGGTCACAGATACGCAGTATTTT. It codes for CSVDRDRVTDTQYF.

The genes are TRBV4-3 and TRBJ1-6, with 7 bases that match TRBD1. The CDR3 loop spans 16 amino acids. CDR1 and CDR2 from the germline V gene are LGHNA and YSLEER. Germline trimming cut 4 bases from V and 1 base from J; bases unmatched to any gene: 4. CDR3 sequence (DNA): TGCGCCAGCAGCCCGGACAGGTCTTCCTATAATTCACCCCTCCACTTT. Amino acid sequence: CASSPDRSSYNSPLHF.

V gene TRBV19 combines with J gene TRBJ2-7; D is possibly TRBD2 (6 bases). Germline V gives CDR1 LNHDA, CDR2 SQIVND (reference sequence). V gave up 5 bases and J gave up 7 bases, with 15 bases separating them. The CDR3 has 13 amino acids. DNA for the CDR3: TGTGCCAGTAGTCCCGGGACTTTTGGGGAGCAGTACTTC. Protein sequence: CASSPGTFGEQYF.

V is TRBV18 and J is TRBJ2-5; TRBD2 agrees at 11 bases. CDR3 length: 15 amino acids. With 2 bases clipped from V and 7 bases from J, the junction kept 6 bases outside the gene matches. CDR1 and CDR2 (germline): KGHSH, LQKENI. The CDR3 DNA reads as TGTGCCAGCTCACCAGAGACCGGGACTAGCGGGACCCAGTACTTC. Translation: CASSPETGTSGTQYF.

The V and J genes are TRBV27 and TRBJ2-1; TRBD2 aligns across 11 bases. With 2 bases clipped from V and 6 bases from J, the junction kept 6 bases outside the gene matches. Germline V lookup: CDR1 MNHEY, CDR2 SMNVEV (reference sequence). This CDR3 is 16 amino acids long. Written as DNA, the CDR3 is TGTGCCAGCAGTTTACGAGAACTAGCGGGAGCCAATGAGCAGTTCTTC. Protein: CASSLRELAGANEQFF.

This chain links TRBV2 with TRBJ2-7, with 8 positions matching TRBD1. The CDR3 length is 14 residues. Trimming at V came to 8 bases and at J to 2 bases, leaving 8 bases not matched to a gene. Germline assignment: CDR1 SNHLY and CDR2 FYNNEI. CDR3 DNA: TGTGCCAGCTCCACAGGGGGGATCCCCTACGAGCAGTACTTC. Translation: CASSTGGIPYEQYF.

The CDR3 DNA is TGTGCCAGCAGCTTGGGGGTAGCGGATACCTACGAGCAGTACTTC. Amino acid sequence: CASSLGVADTYEQYF. The chain uses TRBV5-5 and TRBJ2-7; TRBD2 is a possible D gene (6 bases). The V end lost 0 bases, the J end lost 2 bases, and 12 bases lay between the germline ends. Germline V CDR1 and CDR2: SGHKS, YYEKEE (reference sequence). The CDR3 is 15 residues long.

This chain links TRBV28 with TRBJ2-1; possibly TRBD1 for D (6 bases). Trimming shortened V by 7 bases and J by 4 bases, and 8 bases separated the two germline ends. CDR3 length: 12 residues. CDR1 MDHEN and CDR2 SYDVKM come from the germline V gene. CDR3 sequence reads: CASNRAYNEQFF. The CDR3 region has the DNA TGTGCCAGCAACAGGGCTTACAATGAGCAGTTCTTC.

V and J are TRBV7-6 and TRBJ2-7; 8 nucleotides align to TRBD2. Trimming cost V 5 bases and J 3 bases; bases outside gene matches: 9. CDR1 and CDR2 (germline): SGHVS, FNYEAQ. The CDR3 has 15 amino acids. CDR3 sequence reads: CASSAAGLGIYEQYF. Here the CDR3 DNA reads TGTGCCAGCAGCGCCGCGGGACTAGGGATCTACGAGCAGTACTTC.